This TCR beta chain comes out of a study of a mutant IDH1 vaccine in newly diagnosed glioma (dated by TCRdb to the early 2020s). Looking at the study overall: Across visits V03 through V10, patients got a total of eight vaccinations, given in weeks 1, 3, 5, 7, 11, 15, 19 and 23. Vaccination began 4-6 weeks after radiotherapy alone, or alongside temozolomide cycles in the chemotherapy-containing groups. Of the roughly 34 treated patients, approximately 62% were male and around 40% were female, and the mean age was approximately 39 years. Before enrollment, most patients had been given radiochemotherapy with temozolomide as standard therapy, while the rest had received either radiotherapy alone or temozolomide alone. Six visits were used for peripheral blood collection: V03 (baseline), V05, V07, V10, V12 and V13. Longitudinal TCRB deep sequencing was done for some 26 treated patients, wherever samples were available for exploratory analyses.

A note on this clone: The antigen this receptor binds is unknown. Within one base of it there is no much larger clone, and no base qualities were kept.

V is trimmed back by 5 bases and J by 1 base, and the junction contains 5 bases that no gene match accounts for. From a lookup of the germline V gene, CDR1 and CDR2 are SGHVS and FNYEAQ. The CDR3 numbers 14 residues from cysteine through phenylalanine. The retained sequence is limited to the CDR3, 42 bases, with the frame set at the first base. General study outcomes and caveats: The authors noted that analyses of patient blood samples could not be reproduced because of sample limitations. Vaccine-induced immune responses across multiple MHC alleles were detected in 80% to 95% of patients. Availability determined which PBMC samples were chosen for TCRB deep sequencing. Pseudoprogression appeared unrelated to alterations in the top peripheral T cell clonotypes detected by TCRB sequencing.

In light of the paper, this sample's time point label describes: week 23, last vaccination. A 20-mer mutant IDH1 peptide at 300 micrograms in Montanide made up each vaccine dose, which was injected subcutaneously together with topical imiquimod. All donors had newly diagnosed IDH1-mutant astrocytomas of WHO grade 3 or 4 that showed loss of nuclear ATRX. The samples were drawn from NOA16, a multicentre, single-arm, open-label phase I trial in Germany that tested a mutant IDH1 peptide vaccine in humans for the first time. Genomic DNA for TCRB sequencing was isolated from EDTA blood with the DNeasy Blood and Tissue Kit. Libraries came from the immunoSEQ multiplex PCR assay. Rearranged TCR beta chain sequences were amplified with the hsTCRB Kit following the manufacturer's protocol. Sequencing of TCRB libraries was carried out on an Illumina MiSeq. The authors' analysis ran thus. The proprietary platform of the kit vendor was used for demultiplexing, trimming and gene mapping. The source is immuneACCESS, and TCRdb retained only in-frame sequences with V and J called. Part of the clones is not carried over; for the studies checked, unresolved V genes explain less than half of this, and the remainder is unexplained. For V, J and clone size, that table is used; D and trimming come from the DNA. The sample profile shows about 65,000 clones; roughly 81% of them were found once. The ten largest make up approximately 4.3% of the sample.

This clonotype was sampled from a man aged 25-45 years with glioma. This chain is built from TRBV7-6 and TRBJ2-7; 7 central bases correspond to TRBD1. This sample comprised PBMCs, obtained from a glioma patient whose treatment included an IDH1 peptide vaccine. The DNA sequence follows: TGTGCCAGCAGCCCTTGGGACAGATCCTACGAGCAGTACTTC. This sequence encodes CASSPWDRSYEQYF.